The rows below give T cell receptor beta chains drawn from one sample of a study of blood T cells in healthy people across ages. TCRdb re-derived calls from the 5' RACE reads in MiXCR, one entry per CDR3 protein. The data show around 1,500,000 distinct CDR3 sequences, with roughly 27% seen just once and roughly 8.2% held by the top ten. Sequencing was carried out using blood. Receptors originate from a woman aged 25 to 39 in good health. The CDR3 runs from the conserved cysteine through the conserved F or W. D genes are given only for firm matches. A clone size is listed for some rows: how often the clone was seen (once, few, many), or a class if it is expanded.

- TRBJ2-7 TRBV19 - CASSSAPGTSYNEQYF TGTGCCAGTAGTTCAGCCCCCGGGACTTCCTACAATGAGCAGTACTTC
- TRBJ2-3 TRBV11-2 - CASSLRLETDAQYF TGTGCCAGCAGCTTAAGGCTGGAGACAGATGCGCAGTATTTT
- TRBJ1-1 TRBV6-2/TRBV6-3 few CASGPTLTEAFF TGTGCCAGCGGGCCTACCCTCACTGAAGCTTTCTTT
- TRBJ2-7 TRBV7-2 few CASSLGGGSGAYEQYF TGTGCCAGCAGCTTAGGTGGGGGGTCTGGCGCCTACGAGCAGTACTTC
TRBD2 TRBJ2-3 TRBV27 - CASSLWEGTDTQYF TGTGCCAGCAGTTTATGGGAGGGGACAGATACGCAGTATTTT
- TRBJ2-5 TRBV20-1 many CSARERKAWETQYF TGCAGTGCTAGAGAGAGGAAGGCCTGGGAGACCCAGTACTTC
TRBD1 TRBJ1-2 TRBV10-3 few CAISPTGAANYGYTF TGTGCCATCAGTCCTACAGGGGCAGCTAACTATGGCTACACCTTC
- TRBJ1-2 TRBV12-3/TRBV12-4 - CASSLPGCGYTF TGTGCCAGCAGCCTCCCGGGCTGTGGCTACACCTTC
- TRBJ2-6 TRBV14 - CTSSQEVWPSGANVLTF TGTACCAGCAGCCAAGAGGTCTGGCCCTCTGGGGCCAACGTCCTGACTTTC
- TRBJ1-1 TRBV5-1 - CAGSKSGTDITEAFF TGCGCCGGCAGCAAAAGCGGGACTGACATCACTGAAGCTTTCTTT
- TRBJ2-7 TRBV5-1 - CAGSVDRPGGEQYF TGCGCCGGCAGTGTGGACAGGCCCGGGGGGGAGCAGTACTTC
- TRBJ2-7 TRBV7-3 - CASSLNPHYEQYF TGTGCCAGCAGCTTAAACCCCCACTACGAGCAGTACTTC
TRBD1 TRBJ2-1 TRBV20-1 few CRTLTGGSYNEQFF TGCAGGACCCTAACAGGGGGCTCCTACAATGAGCAGTTCTTC
- TRBJ2-6 TRBV3-1 - CASSRREGSGADVLTF TGTGCCAGCAGCCGGAGAGAGGGCTCAGGGGCCGACGTCCTGACTTTC
- TRBJ2-5 TRBV2 - CASTWVTSQETQYF TGTGCCAGCACCTGGGTTACTAGCCAAGAGACCCAGTACTTC
TRBD1 TRBJ2-4 TRBV13 - CASRKWDRAYGQYF TGTGCCAGCAGAAAATGGGACAGAGCCTACGGGCAGTACTTC
- TRBJ2-3 TRBV7-2 - CASSPKGDTQYF TGTGCCAGCAGCCCCAAAGGAGATACGCAGTATTTT
- TRBJ2-1 TRBV5-6 - CASSWSVEGIYNEQFF TGTGCCAGCAGCTGGTCCGTAGAGGGAATTTACAATGAGCAGTTCTTC
TRBD2 TRBJ2-4 TRBV7-2 - CASSPAGLAGVNIQYF TGTGCCAGCAGCCCAGCCGGACTAGCGGGTGTAAACATTCAGTACTTC
- TRBJ2-5 TRBV6-2/TRBV6-3 - CASSYSGGWGNEQYF TGTGCCAGCAGTTACAGTGGGGGATGGGGCAATGAGCAGTACTTC
TRBD1 TRBJ2-7 TRBV9 - CASGQGYYEQYF TGTGCCAGCGGACAGGGGTACTACGAGCAGTACTTC
TRBD2 TRBJ2-5 TRBV11-2 - CACRTSGPQETQYF TGTGCCTGCAGGACTAGCGGGCCCCAAGAGACCCAGTACTTC
TRBD2 TRBJ2-7 TRBV20-1 many CSARDLTSDTYEQYF TGCAGTGCTAGAGATTTGACTAGCGATACCTACGAGCAGTACTTC
- TRBJ2-7 TRBV20-1 many CSASGPTAYEQYF TGCAGTGCTTCAGGGCCTACCGCCTACGAGCAGTACTTC
TRBD1 TRBJ2-1 TRBV27 - CASIEGTGGVYNEQFF TGTGCCAGCATAGAGGGGACAGGGGGCGTCTACAATGAGCAGTTCTTC
TRBD2 TRBJ2-4 TRBV5-1 many CASSSGTSGVLAKNIQYF TGCGCCAGCAGCTCCGGGACTAGCGGGGTACTAGCCAAAAACATTCAGTACTTC
TRBD2 TRBJ2-1 TRBV20-1 - CSARFRGLAGVNEQFF TGCAGTGCTAGATTTAGGGGCCTAGCGGGAGTTAATGAGCAGTTCTTC
- TRBJ1-5 TRBV6-5 - CASSYSMGNQPQHF TGTGCCAGCAGTTACTCGATGGGCAATCAGCCCCAGCATTTT
- TRBJ2-1 TRBV5-1 - CASSLRGDAGLREQFF TGCGCCAGCAGCTTGCGTGGGGACGCGGGACTGAGAGAGCAGTTCTTC
TRBD2 TRBJ2-7 TRBV6-5 many CASTKSRLAGEGEQYF TGTGCCAGCACCAAGTCTCGACTAGCGGGGGAGGGTGAGCAGTACTTC
- TRBJ2-3 TRBV27 - CASSSGSPADTQYF TGTGCCAGCAGTTCCGGGTCGCCCGCAGATACGCAGTATTTT
- TRBJ1-1 TRBV7-2 many CASSLVRRNPEAFF TGTGCCAGCAGCTTAGTTAGACGAAACCCTGAAGCTTTCTTT
- TRBJ2-7 TRBV4-3 many CASSQVGVGQPSGEQYF TGCGCCAGCAGCCAAGTTGGTGTCGGGCAGCCTTCAGGGGAGCAGTACTTC
- TRBJ1-2 TRBV20-1 - CSARRTGSSIYTF TGCAGTGCAAGAAGGACGGGTAGCTCGATCTACACCTTC
TRBD1 TRBJ1-5 TRBV10-3 many CAISDGDRDQPQHF TGTGCCATCAGTGACGGGGACAGGGACCAGCCCCAGCATTTT
- TRBJ1-5 TRBV29-1 many CSVGGFGNQPQHF TGCAGCGTTGGGGGATTCGGAAATCAGCCCCAGCATTTT
- TRBJ1-2 TRBV20-1 many CSARQGSDYGYTF TGCAGTGCTAGACAGGGGAGTGACTATGGCTACACCTTC
- TRBJ1-2 TRBV6-5 - CASSHPEEGEIYGYTF TGTGCCAGCAGCCACCCTGAGGAAGGGGAAATCTATGGCTACACCTTC
- TRBJ1-3 TRBV11-2 - CASSPQQGKLSGNTIYF TGTGCCAGCAGCCCCCAGCAGGGGAAACTCTCTGGAAACACCATATATTTT
- TRBJ2-3 TRBV19 - CASSIWGSDTQYF TGTGCCAGTAGTATTTGGGGATCAGATACGCAGTATTTT
- TRBJ1-4 TRBV5-1 few CASSLSQGIEKLFF TGCGCCAGCAGCTTGTCCCAGGGAATCGAAAAACTGTTTTTT
TRBD2 TRBJ2-1 TRBV20-1 - CSASSGGAYNEQFF TGCAGTGCTAGTAGCGGGGGGGCCTACAATGAGCAGTTCTTC
TRBD2 TRBJ2-2 TRBV12-3/TRBV12-4 few CASSPPRLASGELFF TGTGCCAGCAGTCCTCCTCGACTAGCATCCGGGGAGCTGTTTTTT
TRBD1 TRBJ1-2 TRBV20-1 - CSARDPKGARGYTF TGCAGTGCTAGAGATCCCAAGGGGGCGCGAGGCTACACCTTC
TRBD1 TRBJ2-6 TRBV2 - CASTGDREDYAGANVLTF TGTGCCAGCACTGGGGACAGGGAGGATTACGCTGGGGCCAACGTCCTGACTTTC
- TRBJ2-2 TRBV6-1 - CASSDFFPTGELFF TGTGCCAGCAGTGACTTCTTCCCCACCGGGGAGCTGTTTTTT
TRBD1 TRBJ1-2 TRBV12-3/TRBV12-4 few CASSLALGTGEDGYTF TGTGCCAGCAGCTTAGCCCTAGGGACAGGGGAAGACGGCTACACCTTC
TRBD2 TRBJ2-3 TRBV7-3 - CASSAGLAGGTDTQYF TGTGCCAGCAGCGCTGGACTAGCGGGGGGCACAGATACGCAGTATTTT
TRBD1 TRBJ2-3 TRBV4-3 few CASSQEDREVTDTQYF TGCGCCAGCAGCCAAGAAGACAGGGAAGTGACAGATACGCAGTATTTT
TRBD1 TRBJ1-5 TRBV7-9 - CASSSKAGGVSNQPQHF TGTGCCAGCAGCTCCAAGGCAGGGGGCGTAAGCAATCAGCCCCAGCATTTT
- TRBJ2-7 TRBV29-1 many CSVEDSGEQYF TGCAGCGTTGAAGATAGTGGCGAGCAGTACTTC
- TRBJ2-5 TRBV29-1 many CSVETIFRETQYF TGCAGCGTGGAGACTATTTTTCGAGAGACCCAGTACTTC
- TRBJ1-6 TRBV3-1 few CASRHREYNSPLHF TGTGCCAGCAGACACAGGGAATATAATTCACCCCTCCACTTT
TRBD2 TRBJ2-1 TRBV5-1 many CASSGGAGALNEQFF TGCGCCAGCAGCGGGGGAGCGGGGGCTCTCAATGAGCAGTTCTTC